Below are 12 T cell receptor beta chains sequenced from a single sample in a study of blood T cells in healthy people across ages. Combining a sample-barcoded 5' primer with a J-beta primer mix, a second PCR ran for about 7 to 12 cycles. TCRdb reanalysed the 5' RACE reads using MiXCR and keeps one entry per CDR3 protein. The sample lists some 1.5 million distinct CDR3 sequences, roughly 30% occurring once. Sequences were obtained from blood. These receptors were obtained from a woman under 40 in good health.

CDR3 amino acids: CSAEWERGSYEQYF. For the CDR3, the DNA is TGCAGTGCCGAGTGGGAGAGGGGGTCCTACGAGCAGTACTTC. The chain joins TRBV20-1 to TRBJ2-7; weak D call: TRBD1 (6 bases). V was trimmed by 6 bases and J by 1 base, leaving 16 bases between them. The CDR3 has 14 residues. Germline loops: CDR1 DFQATT, CDR2 SNEGSKA (reference sequence).

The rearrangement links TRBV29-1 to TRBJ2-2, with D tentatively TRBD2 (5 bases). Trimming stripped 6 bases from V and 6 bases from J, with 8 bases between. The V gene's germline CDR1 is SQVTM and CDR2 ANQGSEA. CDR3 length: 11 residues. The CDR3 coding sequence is TGCAGCGTGGTGGAGGCCGGGGAGCTGTTTTTT. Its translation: CSVVEAGELFF.

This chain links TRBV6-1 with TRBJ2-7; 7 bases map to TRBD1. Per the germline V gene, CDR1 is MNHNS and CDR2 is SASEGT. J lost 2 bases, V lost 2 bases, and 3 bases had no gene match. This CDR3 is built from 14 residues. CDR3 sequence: CASSERDRPYEQYF. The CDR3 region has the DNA TGTGCCAGCAGTGAAAGGGACAGACCCTACGAGCAGTACTTC.

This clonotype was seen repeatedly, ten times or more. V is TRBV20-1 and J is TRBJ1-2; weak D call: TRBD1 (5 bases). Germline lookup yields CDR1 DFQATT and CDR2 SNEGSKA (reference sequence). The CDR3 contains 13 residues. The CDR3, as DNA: TGCAGGACAGATGAAGGGACTTCTTCAGGCTACACCTTC. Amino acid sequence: CRTDEGTSSGYTF.

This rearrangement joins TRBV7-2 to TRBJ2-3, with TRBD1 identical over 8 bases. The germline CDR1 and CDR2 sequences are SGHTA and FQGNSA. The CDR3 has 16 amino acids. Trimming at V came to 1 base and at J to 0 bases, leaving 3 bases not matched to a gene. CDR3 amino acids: CASSLGDRYSTDTQYF. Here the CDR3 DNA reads TGTGCCAGCAGCTTAGGGGACAGGTACAGCACAGATACGCAGTATTTT.

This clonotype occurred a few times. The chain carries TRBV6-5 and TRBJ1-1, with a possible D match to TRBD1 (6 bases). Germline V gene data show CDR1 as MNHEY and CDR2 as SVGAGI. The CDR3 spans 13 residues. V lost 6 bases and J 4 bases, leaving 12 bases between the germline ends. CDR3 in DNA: TGTGCCAGCAGCCGAGGACAGTCCACTGAAGCTTTCTTT. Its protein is CASSRGQSTEAFF.

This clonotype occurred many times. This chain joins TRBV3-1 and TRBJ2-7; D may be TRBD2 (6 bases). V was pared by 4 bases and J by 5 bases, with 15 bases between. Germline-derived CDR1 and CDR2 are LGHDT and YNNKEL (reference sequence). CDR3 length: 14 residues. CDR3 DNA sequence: TGTGCCAGCAGCCGGAGCCGGGGAGGTGACGAGCAGTACTTC. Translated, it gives CASSRSRGGDEQYF.

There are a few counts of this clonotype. This chain's CDR3 is CASSARGALDSPLHF. CDR3 coding DNA: TGTGCCAGCAGCGCCCGAGGGGCTCTTGATTCACCCCTCCACTTT. V gene TRBV12-3 or TRBV12-4 combines with J gene TRBJ1-6, with D perhaps matching TRBD1 (5 bases). V lost 6 bases and J 8 bases, leaving 17 bases between the germline ends. This CDR3 has 15 residues.

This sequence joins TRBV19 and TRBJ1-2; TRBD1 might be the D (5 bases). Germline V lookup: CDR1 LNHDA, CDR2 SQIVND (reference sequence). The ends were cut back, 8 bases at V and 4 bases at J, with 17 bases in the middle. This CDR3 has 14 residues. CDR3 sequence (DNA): TGTGCCAGTCTTGACAGACTCTTCGGCTATGGCTACACCTTC. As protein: CASLDRLFGYGYTF. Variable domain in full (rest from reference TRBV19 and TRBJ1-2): DGGITQSPKYLFRKEGQNVTLSCEQNLNHDAMYWYRQDPGQGLRLIYYSQIVNDFQKGDIAEGYSVSREKKESFPLTVTSAQKNPTAFYLCASLDRLFGYGYTFGSGTRLTVV.

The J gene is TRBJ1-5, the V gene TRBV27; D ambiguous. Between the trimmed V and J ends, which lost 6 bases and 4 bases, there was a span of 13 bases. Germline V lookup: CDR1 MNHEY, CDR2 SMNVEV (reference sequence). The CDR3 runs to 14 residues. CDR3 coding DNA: TGTGCCAGCAGCCCACGTAGGATGAATCAGCCCCAGCATTTT. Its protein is CASSPRRMNQPQHF.

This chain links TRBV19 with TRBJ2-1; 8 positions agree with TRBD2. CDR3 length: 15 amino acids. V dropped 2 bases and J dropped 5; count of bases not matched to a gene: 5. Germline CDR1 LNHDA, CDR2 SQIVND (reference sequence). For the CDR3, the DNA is TGTGCCAGTAGTATACCCTTAGCGGGAAACAATGAGCAGTTCTTC. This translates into CASSIPLAGNNEQFF.

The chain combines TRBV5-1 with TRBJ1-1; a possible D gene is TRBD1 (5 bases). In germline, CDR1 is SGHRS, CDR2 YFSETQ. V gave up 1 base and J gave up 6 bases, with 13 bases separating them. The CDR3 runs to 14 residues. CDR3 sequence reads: CASSLRQSGAEAFF. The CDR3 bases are TGCGCCAGCAGCTTGCGACAGTCGGGCGCTGAAGCTTTCTTT.